The 23 T cell receptor beta chains below were found in one sample sequenced in a study of cytomegalovirus exposure and HLA in healthy donors. PCR used 60 Vbeta primers and 13 Jbeta primers. Measured with immunoSEQ multiplex PCR; TCRdb has only the in-frame clones, and not every one. Of fewer than 200,000 clones listed, 70% to 80% are singletons. Sequencing was carried out using PBMCs. The source is a man aged 35 to 55 in good health and CMV-seronegative.

This clone was counted between two and nine times. The V call is TRBV28, the J call TRBJ1-1; D unclear. The CDR3 is 12 amino acids. The germline V gene has CDR1 MDHEN and CDR2 SYDVKM. Between the trimmed V and J ends, which lost 6 bases and 4 bases, there was a span of 9 bases. The chain's CDR3 is CASSPSLTEAFF. The CDR3 nucleotides read TGTGCCAGCAGCCCAAGCCTCACTGAAGCTTTCTTT.

V usage is TRBV28 and J usage is TRBJ1-1; possible D gene TRBD1, 6 bases. With 6 bases removed from V and 9 bases from J, the gap between germline ends came to 11 bases. The germline gives CDR1 MDHEN, CDR2 SYDVKM. This CDR3 region has 11 residues. Here the CDR3 DNA reads TGTGCCAGCAGGTCCGGGACAAAAGCTTTCTTT. This codes for CASRSGTKAFF.

The chain joins TRBV25-1 to TRBJ2-5; 8 bases are a match to TRBD2. Germline V CDR1 and CDR2: MGHDK, SYGVNS. CDR3 length: 15 amino acids. Trimming at V came to 5 bases and at J to 4 bases, leaving 9 bases not matched to a gene. This CDR3 reads CASSSVAGWGETQYF. CDR3 bases: TGTGCCAGCAGTTCTGTAGCGGGATGGGGAGAGACCCAGTACTTC.

This sequence joins TRBV5-8 and TRBJ2-7; 11 bases agree with TRBD1. CDR3 length: 17 amino acids. The junction had 7 bases not matched to a gene; V was cut back by 1 base and J by 1 base. Germline CDR1 and CDR2: SGHTS and YDEGEE. This chain's CDR3 is CASSLFRTGGLSYEQYF. In nucleotides, the CDR3 is TGTGCCAGCAGCTTGTTCCGGACAGGGGGCCTTTCCTACGAGCAGTACTTC.

The J gene is TRBJ2-5, the V gene TRBV28, with D perhaps matching TRBD2 (5 bases). The J call may be wrong; the DNA end is better matched by TRBJ2-7. This CDR3 has 13 residues. CDR1 is MDHEN, CDR2 SYDVKM, per germline. The CDR3 nucleotides read TGTGCCAGCAAGAGCGGTATCACCTACGAGCAGTACTTC. It specifies CASKSGITYEQYF.

This clone was seen only once. The genes are TRBV4-2 and TRBJ1-2; 11 bases align to TRBD1. The trim removed 0 bases at V and 2 bases at J, leaving 11 bases unmatched. Germline values: CDR1 LGHNA, CDR2 YNFKEQ. The CDR3 spans 19 residues. CDR3 in amino acids: CASSQDTRTGGFGNYGYTF. CDR3 in DNA: TGTGCCAGCAGCCAAGATACTAGGACAGGGGGCTTCGGGAACTATGGCTACACCTTC.

This clone was counted only a few times. V and J are TRBV6-5 and TRBJ1-5, with 7 bases that match TRBD1. Unmatched junction bases numbered 5, after V lost 6 bases and J lost 6 bases. Germline CDR1 reads MNHEY; CDR2 reads SVGAGI. The CDR3 has 13 amino acids. CDR3 DNA: TGTGCCAGCAGCCCGACAGGGTTTCAGCCCCAGCATTTT. Amino acid sequence: CASSPTGFQPQHF.

With respect to this clone: The junction shows a germline mismatch at one end, possibly a read error. V is TRBV2 and J is TRBJ2-6; a possible D gene is TRBD1 (6 bases). This CDR3 spans 16 amino acids. Germline V gene data show CDR1 as SNHLY and CDR2 as FYNNEI. CDR3 protein: CASSDRQASGANGLTF. The CDR3 region has the DNA TGTGCCAGCAGTGACCGACAGGCGTCTGGGGCCAACGGCCTGACTTTC. The full variable domain, in which reference TRBV2 and TRBJ2-6 provide the parts outside the CDR3, is EPEVTQTPSHQVTQMGQEVILRCVPISNHLYFYWYRQILGQKVEFLVSFYNNEISEKSEIFDDQFSVERPDGSNFTLKIRSTKLEDSAMYFCASSDRQASGANGLTFGAGSRLTVL.

V gene TRBV19 combines with J gene TRBJ2-7; D unresolved. The germline V gene encodes CDR1 LNHDA and CDR2 SQIVND (reference sequence). The length of the CDR3 is 13 residues. V dropped 4 bases and J dropped 4 bases, with 11 bases sitting between them. This CDR3 is CASSRVVGYEQYF. For the CDR3, the DNA is TGTGCCAGTAGTAGGGTTGTCGGGTACGAGCAGTACTTC.

The chain combines TRBV7-2 with TRBJ2-2, with D tentatively TRBD1 (6 bases). The germline V and J ends were trimmed by 2 bases and 5 bases, with 12 bases remaining between them. Germline V gene data show CDR1 as SGHTA and CDR2 as FQGNSA. This CDR3 is 15 amino acids long. The CDR3 loop reads CASSLRPGETGELFF. The CDR3 DNA is TGTGCCAGCAGCTTACGTCCAGGGGAGACCGGGGAGCTGTTTTTT.

This clone came up a few times. The chain joins TRBV19 to TRBJ2-7; 10 bases map to TRBD1. V shed 4 bases, J shed 7 bases, and the junction held 10 bases outside the gene matches. The CDR3 sequence is 15 residues long. Germline values: CDR1 LNHDA, CDR2 SQIVND (reference sequence). The CDR3 region has the DNA TGTGCCAGTAGTAAAAGGGACAGGGGCTCGGGAGAGCAGTACTTC. Translating gives CASSKRDRGSGEQYF.

The chain is built from TRBV4-3 and TRBJ2-7; D is uncertain. Trimming shortened V by 4 bases and J by 3 bases, and 22 bases separated the two germline ends. From germline, CDR1 is LGHNA and CDR2 YSLEER. The CDR3 loop spans 17 amino acids. This CDR3 is CASSRLPESQRCYEQYF. The CDR3 DNA sequence: TGCGCCAGCAGCCGCCTTCCGGAAAGTCAGAGGTGCTACGAGCAGTACTTC.

The V gene is TRBV4-2, the J gene TRBJ2-1, with D possibly matching TRBD2 (5 bases). The CDR3 length is 18 residues. Per the germline V gene, CDR1 is LGHNA and CDR2 is YNFKEQ. V lost 1 base and J lost 6, with 22 bases in between. CDR3 in amino acids: CASSQATQVSGFPNEQFF. CDR3 nucleotides: TGTGCCAGCAGCCAAGCTACCCAAGTGTCGGGGTTCCCCAATGAGCAGTTCTTC.

This clone was seen a single time. The chain uses TRBV28 and TRBJ1-2, with 9 positions matching TRBD1. Trimming took 10 bases from V and 8 from J; bases not matched to a gene: 11. Per germline, CDR1 MDHEN and CDR2 SYDVKM. This CDR3 region has 13 residues. CDR3 loop: CAIPGQGFGGYTF. DNA of the CDR3: TGTGCCATCCCGGGACAGGGATTTGGAGGCTACACCTTC.

The CDR3: CSVRLAGVPNEQFF. CDR3 coding DNA: TGCAGCGTGAGACTAGCGGGAGTTCCTAATGAGCAGTTCTTC. The rearrangement links TRBV29-1 to TRBJ2-1, with 12 bases lining up with TRBD2. This CDR3 spans 14 amino acids. From germline, CDR1 is SQVTM and CDR2 ANQGSEA. The J segment lost 7 bases and the V segment lost 6 bases, leaving 7 bases of the junction unmatched.

This chain joins TRBV19 and TRBJ1-1, with a tentative D call TRBD1 (5 bases). The ends were cut back, 3 bases at V and 0 bases at J, with 11 bases in the middle. Germline V gene data show CDR1 as LNHDA and CDR2 as SQIVND (reference sequence). CDR3 length: 15 residues. The CDR3: CASSMPRGMNTEAFF. CDR3 nucleotide sequence: TGTGCCAGTAGTATGCCCCGGGGGATGAACACTGAAGCTTTCTTT.

This chain uses TRBV5-1 with TRBJ2-3, with 10 bases fitting TRBD2. The length of the CDR3 is 16 residues. Germline V gene data show CDR1 as SGHRS and CDR2 as YFSETQ. The V gene end was trimmed by 2 bases and the J gene end by 1 base; junction bases not matched to a gene: 4. The CDR3 DNA is TGCGCCAGCAGCTTAACCGGGACTAGCGGCACAGATACGCAGTATTTT. The encoded protein is CASSLTGTSGTDTQYF.

The chain recombines TRBV6-6 with TRBJ2-3; 10 nucleotides line up with TRBD1. Germline CDR1 MNHNY, CDR2 SVGAGI (reference sequence). The CDR3 consists of 16 residues. V gave up 2 bases and J gave up 4 bases; unmatched junction bases: 6. Written as DNA, the CDR3 is TGTGCCAGCAGTTACCCATCGACAGGGGGCTCAGATACGCAGTATTTT. Protein: CASSYPSTGGSDTQYF.

The gene calls are TRBV30 and TRBJ2-1; 7 bases match TRBD2. The length of the CDR3 is 15 residues. Looked up from germline, CDR1 is GTSNPN and CDR2 is SVGIG (reference sequence). The V segment lost 1 base and the J segment 8 bases; nucleotides outside the gene matches: 11. The CDR3 sequence is CAWSEGTKLLDEQFF. The CDR3 region has the DNA TGTGCCTGGAGTGAGGGGACTAAATTGCTGGATGAGCAGTTCTTC.

Note on this clone: A read error may account for a junction end that differs from germline. The chain combines TRBV30 with TRBJ2-6; a weak D match, TRBD2 (6 bases). The CDR3 runs 18 residues. CDR1 is GTSNPN, CDR2 SVGIG, per germline (reference sequence). CDR3 sequence (DNA): TGTGCCTGGAGCCAGGATAGCGGCTTTAGCTCTGGGGCCAACGGCCTGACTTTC. As protein: CAWSQDSGFSSGANGLTF. Drawing the rest from reference TRBV30 and TRBJ2-6, the complete variable domain is SQTIHQWPATLVQPVGSPLSLECTVEGTSNPNLYWYRQAAGRGLQLLFYSVGIGQISSEVPQNLSASRPQDRQFILSSKKLLLSDSGFYLCAWSQDSGFSSGANGLTFGAGSRLTVL.

The V call is TRBV6-6, the J call TRBJ2-2; D possibly corresponds to TRBD2 (5 bases). Trimming stripped 5 bases from V and 1 base from J, with 14 bases between. CDR3 length equals 16 residues. Germline V gives CDR1 MNHNY, CDR2 SVGAGI (reference sequence). This chain's CDR3 is CASSPTSGLNTGELFF. CDR3 nucleotide sequence: TGTGCCAGCAGTCCCACGAGCGGCCTGAACACCGGGGAGCTGTTTTTT.

The chain joins TRBV5-1 to TRBJ1-1; 12 bases are a match to TRBD1. This CDR3 contains 14 residues. The ends lost 3 bases at V and 6 bases at J; junction bases unmatched: 3. Germline CDR1 reads SGHRS; CDR2 reads YFSETQ. The CDR3 DNA is TGCGCCAGCAGCTCGGGACAGGGGGCGCCTGAAGCTTTCTTT. It codes for CASSSGQGAPEAFF.

The genes are TRBV19 and TRBJ2-5; TRBD1 matches 7 bases. The end of the DNA is better explained by TRBJ2-7, so the J call may be wrong. CDR1 LNHDA and CDR2 SQIVND come from the germline V gene (reference sequence). This CDR3 has 13 residues. CDR3 protein: CASKPGGSYEQYF. As DNA, the CDR3 is TGTGCCAGTAAGCCAGGGGGCTCCTACGAGCAGTACTTC.